This TCR beta chain originates from a study of cytomegalovirus exposure and HLA in healthy donors. This CDR3 is built from 13 residues. V lost 4 bases and J 3 bases, leaving 10 bases between the germline ends. CDR1 and CDR2 (germline): SNHLY, FYNNEI. PCR used 60 Vbeta primers and 13 Jbeta primers. Measured with immunoSEQ multiplex PCR; TCRdb has only the in-frame clones, and not every one. In the table there are under 250,000 clones, approximately 88% of which are singletons. The chain couples TRBV2 to TRBJ2-7; D perhaps matches TRBD2 (5 bases). The sequenced sample consisted of PBMCs. The origin of this receptor is a boy between 2 and 10 years old in good health and CMV-seronegative. The CDR3 DNA is TGTGCCAGCAGTGGGGAGACCTTCTACGAGCAGTACTTC. Protein: CASSGETFYEQYF.